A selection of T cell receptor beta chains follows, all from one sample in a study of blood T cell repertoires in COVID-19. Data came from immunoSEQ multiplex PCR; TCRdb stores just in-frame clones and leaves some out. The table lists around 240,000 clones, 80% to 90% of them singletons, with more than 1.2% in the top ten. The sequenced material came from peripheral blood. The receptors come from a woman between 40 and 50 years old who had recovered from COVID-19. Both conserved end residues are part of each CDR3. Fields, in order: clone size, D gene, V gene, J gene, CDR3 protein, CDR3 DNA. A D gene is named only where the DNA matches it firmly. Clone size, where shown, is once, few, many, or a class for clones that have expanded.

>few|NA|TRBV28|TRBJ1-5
CASSLFSEAGYSNQPQHF
TGTGCCAGCAGTTTATTTAGTGAGGCAGGGTATAGCAATCAGCCCCAGCATTTT
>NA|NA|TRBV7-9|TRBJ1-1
CASSSLGGTEAFF
TGTGCCAGCAGCTCCCTAGGGGGCACTGAAGCTTTCTTT
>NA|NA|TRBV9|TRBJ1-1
CASSVTGGTEAFF
TGTGCCAGCAGCGTGACAGGAGGTACTGAAGCTTTCTTT
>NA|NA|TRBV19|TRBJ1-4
CASNLGGSGEKLFF
TGTGCCAGTAATTTGGGAGGATCAGGCGAAAAACTGTTTTTT
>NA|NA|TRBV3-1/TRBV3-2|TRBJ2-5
CASSQVVPTGETQYF
TGTGCCAGCAGCCAAGTGGTACCTACGGGGGAGACCCAGTACTTC
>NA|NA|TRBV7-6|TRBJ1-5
CASSLNPGFGSNQPQHF
TGTGCCAGCAGCTTAAACCCGGGGTTTGGAAGCAATCAGCCCCAGCATTTT
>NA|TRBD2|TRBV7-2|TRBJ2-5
CASSFNAGVETQYF
TGTGCCAGCAGCTTTAATGCGGGGGTTGAGACCCAGTACTTC
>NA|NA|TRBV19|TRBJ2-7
CASKGQGVGEQYF
TGTGCCAGTAAGGGACAAGGGGTTGGCGAGCAGTACTTC
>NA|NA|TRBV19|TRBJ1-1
CASSIVREGEAFF
TGTGCCAGTAGTATAGTCCGGGAGGGGGAAGCTTTCTTT
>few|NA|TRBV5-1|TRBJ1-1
CASSGTGWDTEAFF
TGCGCCAGCAGCGGTACAGGTTGGGACACTGAAGCTTTCTTT
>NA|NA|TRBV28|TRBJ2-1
CASSLGLGAPNEQFF
TGTGCCAGCAGTTTGGGACTCGGGGCACCCAATGAGCAGTTCTTC
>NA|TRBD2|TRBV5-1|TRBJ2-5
CASSLEGGGAQETQYF
TGCGCCAGCAGCTTGGAGGGCGGGGGGGCCCAAGAGACCCAGTACTTC
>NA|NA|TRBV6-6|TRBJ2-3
CASTPTTSTDTQYF
TGTGCCAGCACCCCGACTACCTCCACAGATACGCAGTATTTT
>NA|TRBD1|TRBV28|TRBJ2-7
CASSLNRGPYEQYF
TGTGCCAGCAGTTTAAACAGGGGGCCGTACGAGCAGTACTTC
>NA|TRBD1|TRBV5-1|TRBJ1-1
CASSIGQDNTEAFF
TGCGCCAGCAGCATAGGACAGGACAACACTGAAGCTTTCTTT
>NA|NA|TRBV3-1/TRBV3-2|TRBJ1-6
CASSHSQGENSPLHF
TGTGCCAGCAGCCACAGTCAGGGTGAGAATTCACCCCTCCACTTT
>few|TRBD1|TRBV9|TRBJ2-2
CASSVRQGSNTGELFF
TGTGCCAGCAGCGTAAGACAGGGGTCCAACACCGGGGAGCTGTTTTTT
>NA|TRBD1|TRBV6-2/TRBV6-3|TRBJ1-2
CASSSSGTGYGYTF
TGTGCCAGCAGTTCATCCGGGACAGGGTATGGCTACACCTTC
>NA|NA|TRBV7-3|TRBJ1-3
CASSLGQPGFGNTIYF
TGTGCCAGCAGCCTAGGACAGCCAGGTTTTGGAAACACCATATATTTT
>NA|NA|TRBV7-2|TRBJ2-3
CASSLALGAADTQYF
TGTGCCAGCAGCTTAGCGCTGGGGGCGGCAGATACGCAGTATTTT
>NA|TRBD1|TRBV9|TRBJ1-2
CASSAGQTGGYTF
TGTGCCAGCAGCGCGGGACAGACGGGAGGCTACACCTTC
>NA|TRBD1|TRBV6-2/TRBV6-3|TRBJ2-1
CASSPAGTGGNEQFF
TGTGCCAGCAGCCCGGCCGGGACAGGGGGCAATGAGCAGTTCTTC
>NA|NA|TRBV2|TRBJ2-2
CASSSQGYTGELFF
TGTGCCAGCAGTTCCCAGGGATACACCGGGGAGCTGTTTTTT
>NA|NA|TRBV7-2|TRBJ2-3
CASSLALGAASDTQYF
TGTGCCAGCAGCTTAGCGCTGGGGGCAGCCTCAGATACGCAGTATTTT
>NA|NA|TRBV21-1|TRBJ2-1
CASSKWTSGGNNEQFF
TGTGCCAGCAGCAAATGGACTAGCGGGGGAAACAATGAGCAGTTCTTC
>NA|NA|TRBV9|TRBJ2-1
CASSVSPDNEQFF
TGTGCCAGCAGCGTTTCCCCGGACAATGAGCAGTTCTTC
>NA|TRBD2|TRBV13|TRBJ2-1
CASQASREGGNEQFF
TGTGCCAGCCAAGCTTCGAGGGAGGGAGGCAATGAGCAGTTCTTC
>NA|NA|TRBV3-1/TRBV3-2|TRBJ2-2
CASTPGTKTGELFF
TGTGCCAGCACCCCCGGGACAAAGACCGGGGAGCTGTTTTTT
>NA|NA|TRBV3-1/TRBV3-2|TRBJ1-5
CASSQGSGGGNQPQHF
TGTGCCAGCAGCCAAGGATCGGGGGGAGGCAATCAGCCCCAGCATTTT
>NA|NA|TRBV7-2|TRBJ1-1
CASSLSPPLRAGKNTEAFF
TGTGCCAGCAGCCTAAGCCCCCCACTGCGGGCAGGAAAGAACACTGAAGCTTTCTTT
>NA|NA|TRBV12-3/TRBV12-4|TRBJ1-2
CASSFSEYGYTF
TGTGCCAGCAGTTTTTCGGAGTATGGCTACACCTTC
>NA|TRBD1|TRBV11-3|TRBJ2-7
CASRGQGPYEQYF
TGTGCCAGCAGAGGACAGGGCCCCTACGAGCAGTACTTC
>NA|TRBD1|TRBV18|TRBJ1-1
CASSPLVAGGHTEAFF
TGTGCCAGCTCACCACTAGTGGCAGGGGGTCACACTGAAGCTTTCTTT
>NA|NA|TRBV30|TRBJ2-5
CALTTQETQYF
TGTGCCTTGACTACACAAGAGACCCAGTACTTC
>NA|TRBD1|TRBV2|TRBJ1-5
CASSAQGARQPQHF
TGTGCCAGCAGTGCCCAGGGGGCGAGACAGCCCCAGCATTTT